The clone carrying this TCR beta chain was recorded at least ten times. Its antigen is undetermined. Using its own MiXCR run on the 5' RACE reads, TCRdb lists one record per CDR3 protein. The sample has about 140,000 distinct CDR3 sequences, 7% to 10% seen once. This record comes from a study of CD8 T cells in ankylosing spondylitis. Study conclusions and caveats: Significantly higher representation of disease-linked clones was reported for matched ankylosing spondylitis synovial fluid.

This CDR3 spans 14 amino acids. V was clipped by 4 bases and J by 4 bases, with 12 bases between them. Germline V CDR1 and CDR2: SGHRS, YFSETQ. Sequenced: synovial fluid, either unsorted or a sorted T cell fraction (not recorded which). The chain couples TRBV5-1 to TRBJ2-1, with D perhaps TRBD1 (6 bases). This clonotype was sampled from a male donor with ankylosing spondylitis. CDR3 nucleotides: TGCGCCAGCAGCACAACCGACAGGTACAATGAGCAGTTCTTC. This translates into CASSTTDRYNEQFF.